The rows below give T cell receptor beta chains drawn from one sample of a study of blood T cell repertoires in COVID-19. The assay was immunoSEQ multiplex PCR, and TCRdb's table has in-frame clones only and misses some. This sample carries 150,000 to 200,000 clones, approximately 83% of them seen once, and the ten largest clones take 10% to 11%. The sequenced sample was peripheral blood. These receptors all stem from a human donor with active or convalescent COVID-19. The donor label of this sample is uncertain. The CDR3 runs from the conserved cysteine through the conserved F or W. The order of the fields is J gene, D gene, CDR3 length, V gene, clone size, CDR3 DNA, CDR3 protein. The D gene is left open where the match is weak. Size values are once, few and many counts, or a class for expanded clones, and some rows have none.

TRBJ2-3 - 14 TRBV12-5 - TGTGCTAGTGGTTTGGAATCGGCGGCGGATACGCAGTATTTT CASGLESAADTQYF
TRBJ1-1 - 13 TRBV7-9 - TGTGCCAGCAGCTTAGACAGGGACACTGAAGCTTTCTTT CASSLDRDTEAFF
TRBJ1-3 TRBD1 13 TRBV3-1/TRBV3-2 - TGTGCCAGCAGACCACAGGGGTTGAACACCATATATTTT CASRPQGLNTIYF
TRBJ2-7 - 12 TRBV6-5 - TGTGCCAGCGGGTTACAGGGATCCGAGCAGTACTTC CASGLQGSEQYF
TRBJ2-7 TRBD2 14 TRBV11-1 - TGTGCCAGCAGTCCCGGGGGGGCCTCCTACGAGCAGTACTTC CASSPGGASYEQYF
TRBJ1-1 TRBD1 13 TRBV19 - TGTGCCAGTAGGACAGGGGTGGACACTGAAGCTTTCTTT CASRTGVDTEAFF
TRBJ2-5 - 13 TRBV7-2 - TGTGCCAGCAGCTTCCACTTCCAAGAGACCCAGTACTTC CASSFHFQETQYF
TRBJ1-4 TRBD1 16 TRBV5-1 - TGCGCCAGCAGCTTGGCGGGGACAGGTTTAGGGGAAAAACTGTTTTTT CASSLAGTGLGEKLFF
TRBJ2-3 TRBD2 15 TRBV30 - TGTGCCTGGAGTGTTGGGGGAGGGAGCACAGATACGCAGTATTTT CAWSVGGGSTDTQYF
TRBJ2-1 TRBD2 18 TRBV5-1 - TGCGCCAGCAGTTCATCGGGCTCCGGGACTAGCGGGGGAAGGGAGCAGTTCTTC CASSSSGSGTSGGREQFF
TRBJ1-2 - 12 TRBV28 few TGTGCCAGCTCTCAGTCCGTCTATGGCTACACCTTC CASSQSVYGYTF
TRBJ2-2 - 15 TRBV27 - TGTGCCAGCAGCAACAGGGGAGGGAACACCGGGGAGCTGTTTTTT CASSNRGGNTGELFF
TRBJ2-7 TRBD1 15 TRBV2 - TGTGCCAGCAGTGCTCAGGACAGGGAACGCTACGAGCAGTACTTC CASSAQDRERYEQYF
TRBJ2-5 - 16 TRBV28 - TGTGCCAGCAGTTTATGGTCGTCGACTCGAAAAGAGACCCAGTACTTC CASSLWSSTRKETQYF